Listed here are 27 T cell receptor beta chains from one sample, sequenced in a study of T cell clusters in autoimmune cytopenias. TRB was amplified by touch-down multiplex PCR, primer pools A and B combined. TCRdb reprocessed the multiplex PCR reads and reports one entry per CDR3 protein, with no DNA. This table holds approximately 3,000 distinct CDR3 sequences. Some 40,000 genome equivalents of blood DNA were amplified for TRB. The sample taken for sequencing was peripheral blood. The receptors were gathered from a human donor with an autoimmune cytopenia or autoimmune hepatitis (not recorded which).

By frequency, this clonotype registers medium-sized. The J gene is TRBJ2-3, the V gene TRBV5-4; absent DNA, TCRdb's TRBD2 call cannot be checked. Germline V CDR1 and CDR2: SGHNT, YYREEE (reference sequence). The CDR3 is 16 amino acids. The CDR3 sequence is CASSLGLAGYTDTQYF.

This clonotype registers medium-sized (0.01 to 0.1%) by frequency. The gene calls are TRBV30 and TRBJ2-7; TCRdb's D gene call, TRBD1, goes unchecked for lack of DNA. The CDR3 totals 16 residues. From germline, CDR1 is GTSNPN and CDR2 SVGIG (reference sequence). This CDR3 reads CAWSVHNRAGDYEQYF.

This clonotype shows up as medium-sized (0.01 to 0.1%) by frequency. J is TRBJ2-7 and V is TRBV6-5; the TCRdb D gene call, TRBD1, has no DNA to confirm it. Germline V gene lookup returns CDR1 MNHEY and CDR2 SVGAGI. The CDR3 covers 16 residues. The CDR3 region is CASSSRQGQANHEQYF.

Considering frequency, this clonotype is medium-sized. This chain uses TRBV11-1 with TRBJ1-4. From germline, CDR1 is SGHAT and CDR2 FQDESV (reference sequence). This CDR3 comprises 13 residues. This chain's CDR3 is CASSNYLDEKLFF.

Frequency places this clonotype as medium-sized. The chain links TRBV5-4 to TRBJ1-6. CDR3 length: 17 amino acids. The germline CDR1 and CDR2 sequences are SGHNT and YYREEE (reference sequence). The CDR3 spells CASSSLDGGGNDSPLHF. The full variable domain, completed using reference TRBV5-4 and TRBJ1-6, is ETGVTQSPTHLIKTRGQQVTLRCSSQSGHNTVSWYQQALGQGPQFIFQYYREEENGRGNFPPRFSGLQFPNYSSELNVNALELDDSALYLCASSSLDGGGNDSPLHFGNGTRLTVT.

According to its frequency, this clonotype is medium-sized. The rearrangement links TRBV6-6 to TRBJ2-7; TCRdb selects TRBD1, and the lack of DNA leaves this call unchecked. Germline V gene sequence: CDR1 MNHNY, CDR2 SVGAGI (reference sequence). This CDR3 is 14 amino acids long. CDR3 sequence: CASSLSRDRAKQYF.

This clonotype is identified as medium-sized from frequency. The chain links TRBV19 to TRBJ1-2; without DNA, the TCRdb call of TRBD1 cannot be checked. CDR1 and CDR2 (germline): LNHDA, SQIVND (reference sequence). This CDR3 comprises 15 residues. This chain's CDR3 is CASSLEWTPFYGYTF.

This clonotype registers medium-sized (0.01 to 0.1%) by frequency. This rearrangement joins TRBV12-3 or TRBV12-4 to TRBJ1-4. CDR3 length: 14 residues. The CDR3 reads CASSRGFTNEKLFF.

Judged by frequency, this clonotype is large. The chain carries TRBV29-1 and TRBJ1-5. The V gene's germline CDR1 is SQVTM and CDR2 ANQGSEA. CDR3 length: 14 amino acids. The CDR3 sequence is CSVRAGYSNQPQHF.

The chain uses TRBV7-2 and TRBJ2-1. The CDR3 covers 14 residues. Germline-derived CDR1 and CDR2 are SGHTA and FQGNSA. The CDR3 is CASSLALTNNEQFF.

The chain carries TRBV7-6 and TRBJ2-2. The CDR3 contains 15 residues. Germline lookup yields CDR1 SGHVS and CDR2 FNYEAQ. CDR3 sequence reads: CASSQDYRVTGELFF.

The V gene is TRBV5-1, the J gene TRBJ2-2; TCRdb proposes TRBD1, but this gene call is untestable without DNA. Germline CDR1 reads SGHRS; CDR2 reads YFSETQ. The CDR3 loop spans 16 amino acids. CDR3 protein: CASSLGTGRNTGELFF.

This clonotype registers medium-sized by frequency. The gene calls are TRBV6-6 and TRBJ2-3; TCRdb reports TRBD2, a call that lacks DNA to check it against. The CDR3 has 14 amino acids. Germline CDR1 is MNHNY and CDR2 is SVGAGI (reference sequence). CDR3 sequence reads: CASSRESFTDTQYF.

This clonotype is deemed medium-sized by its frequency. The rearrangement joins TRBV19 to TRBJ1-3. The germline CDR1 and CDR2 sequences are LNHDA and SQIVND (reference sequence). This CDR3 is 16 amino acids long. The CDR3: CASSILPAGSGNTIYF.

The CDR3 spells CASSLSASNFYGYTF. This rearrangement joins TRBV27 to TRBJ1-2. This CDR3 region has 15 residues. Germline-derived CDR1 and CDR2 are MNHEY and SMNVEV (reference sequence).

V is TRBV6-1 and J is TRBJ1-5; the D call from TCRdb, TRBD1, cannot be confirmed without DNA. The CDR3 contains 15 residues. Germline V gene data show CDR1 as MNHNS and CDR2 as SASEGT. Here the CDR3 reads CASRRIGGGNQPQHF.

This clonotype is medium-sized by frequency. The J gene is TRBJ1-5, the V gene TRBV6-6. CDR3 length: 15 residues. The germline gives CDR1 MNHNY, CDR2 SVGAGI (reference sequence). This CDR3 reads CASHLGRLNNQPQHF.

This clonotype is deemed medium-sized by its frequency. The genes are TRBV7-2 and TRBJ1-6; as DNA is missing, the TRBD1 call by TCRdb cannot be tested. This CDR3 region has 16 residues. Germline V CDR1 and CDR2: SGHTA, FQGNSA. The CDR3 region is CASRSLQGAGNSPLHF. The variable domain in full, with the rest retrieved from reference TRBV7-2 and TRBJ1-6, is GAGVSQSPSNKVTEKGKDVELRCDPISGHTALYWYRQSLGQGLEFLIYFQGNSAPDKSGLPSDRFSAERTGGSVSTLTIQRTQQEDSAVYLCASRSLQGAGNSPLHFGNGTRLTVT.

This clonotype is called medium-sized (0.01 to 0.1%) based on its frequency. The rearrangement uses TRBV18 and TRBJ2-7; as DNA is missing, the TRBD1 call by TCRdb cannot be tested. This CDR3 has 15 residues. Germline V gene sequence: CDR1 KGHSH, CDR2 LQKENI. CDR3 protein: CASSLGQGSPYEQYF.

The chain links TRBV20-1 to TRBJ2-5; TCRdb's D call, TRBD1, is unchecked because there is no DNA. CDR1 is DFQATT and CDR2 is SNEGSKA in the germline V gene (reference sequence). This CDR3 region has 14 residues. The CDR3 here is CSATLQGARETQYF.

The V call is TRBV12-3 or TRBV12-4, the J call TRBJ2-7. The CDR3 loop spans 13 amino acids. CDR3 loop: CDSSFATYNEQFF.

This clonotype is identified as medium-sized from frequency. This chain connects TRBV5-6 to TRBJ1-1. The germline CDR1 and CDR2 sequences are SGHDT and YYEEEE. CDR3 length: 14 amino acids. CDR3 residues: CASSLSSGNTEAFF.

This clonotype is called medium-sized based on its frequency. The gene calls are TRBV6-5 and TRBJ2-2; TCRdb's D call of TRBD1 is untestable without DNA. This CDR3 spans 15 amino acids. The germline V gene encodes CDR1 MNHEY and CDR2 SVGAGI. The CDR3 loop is CASRSGQGNTGELFF.

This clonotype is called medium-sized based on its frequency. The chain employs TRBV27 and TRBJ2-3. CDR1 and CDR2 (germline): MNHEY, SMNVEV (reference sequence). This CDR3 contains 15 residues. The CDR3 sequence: CASSLYFLHTDTQYF.

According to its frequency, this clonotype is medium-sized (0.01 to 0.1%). The CDR3 here is CASSLSINNEQFF. The genes are TRBV27 and TRBJ2-1. CDR1 is MNHEY, CDR2 SMNVEV, per germline (reference sequence). This CDR3 region has 13 residues.

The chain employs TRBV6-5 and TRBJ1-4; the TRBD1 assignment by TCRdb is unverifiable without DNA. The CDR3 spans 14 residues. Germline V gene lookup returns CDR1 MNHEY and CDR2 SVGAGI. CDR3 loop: CASRTGGPNEKLFF.

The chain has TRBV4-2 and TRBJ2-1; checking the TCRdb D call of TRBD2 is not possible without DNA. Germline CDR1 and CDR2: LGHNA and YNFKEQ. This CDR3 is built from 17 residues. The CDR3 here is CASSQAPAGGRLNEQFF.